This T cell receptor (beta chain) derives from a study of T cells after yellow fever vaccination. Study at large: Each low-cell-number fraction was prepared by means of SMART-Seq v4 Ultra Low Input. Study-wide results and limits: Of the clonotypes, a small share occurred in both CD4 and CD8 compartments. Weaker, the secondary response had a peak occurring faster, on day 5 versus 15.

This clonotype was detected a few times. What it binds is unknown. CDR1 is LGHNA and CDR2 is YNFKEQ in the germline V gene. The J segment lost 6 bases and the V segment lost 4 bases, leaving 10 bases of the junction unmatched. The CDR3 contains 16 residues. A 5'RACE template-switching step, the method used to make TCR cDNA, added a universal primer site and UMIs. MiXCR was run by TCRdb on the 5' RACE reads, yielding one entry per CDR3 protein. The table shows roughly 160,000 distinct CDR3 sequences, with 7% to 10% occurring only once. This TCR was sampled from a man aged 18 to 30 who received the YFV17D yellow fever vaccine. Sequencing was performed on CD8+ T cells sorted from PBMCs, taken 45 days after the yellow fever booster vaccination. The rearrangement links TRBV4-2 to TRBJ2-1; 9 positions agree with TRBD1. Written as DNA, the CDR3 is TGTGCCAGCAGCCGAACCGGGACAGGGTCCCCCAATGAGCAGTTCTTC. Translation: CASSRTGTGSPNEQFF.